The next 2 T cell receptor beta chains were all read from a single sample in a study of blood T cell repertoires in COVID-19. Assay used: immunoSEQ multiplex PCR; TCRdb lists only in-frame clones, some missing. The sample shows approximately 190,000 clones, roughly 81% of them seen only once. Sequencing input: peripheral blood. The receptors come from a woman aged 70-85 years with active or convalescent COVID-19.

The chain uses TRBV28 and TRBJ1-5; 7 bases line up with TRBD1. V shed 6 bases and J 6 bases; nucleotides not matched to a gene: 11. From germline, CDR1 is MDHEN and CDR2 SYDVKM. The CDR3 loop spans 15 amino acids. The CDR3 spells CASSEVVSGGQPQHF. CDR3 nucleotide sequence: TGTGCCAGCAGCGAGGTGGTTTCAGGGGGTCAGCCCCAGCATTTT. The variable domain in full, completed from reference TRBV28 and TRBJ1-5, reads DVKVTQSSRYLVKRTGEKVFLECVQDMDHENMFWYRQDPGLGLRLIYFSYDVKMKEKGDIPEGYSVSREKKERFSLILESASTNQTSMYLCASSEVVSGGQPQHFGDGTRLSIL.

The chain links TRBV28 to TRBJ2-5, with 9 bases fitting TRBD2. Trimming took 6 bases from V and 3 from J; bases not matched to a gene: 11. Germline CDR1 MDHEN, CDR2 SYDVKM. The CDR3 runs 16 residues. CDR3 residues: CASSGGLARTEETQYF. CDR3 bases: TGTGCCAGCAGCGGTGGACTAGCGAGAACCGAAGAGACCCAGTACTTC.